This TCR beta chain was identified in a study of T cells in Graves' hyperthyroidism and ophthalmopathy. Uncontrolled infection, other autoimmune disease, pregnancy or lactation barred patients from enrollment. Amplified TCR beta CDR3 regions came from RNA transcripts. During a first-round RT-PCR of the TCR CDR3, the HTBI primer set was used. TCRdb reprocessed the multiplex PCR reads with MiXCR, giving one entry per CDR3 protein. The sample records 700,000 or so distinct CDR3 sequences, more than 14% being singletons. This sequence was found in a woman aged 50 to 65 with Graves' ophthalmopathy. Sequencing was carried out using blood.

CDR3 DNA sequence: TGTGCCAGCAGCCAAACTGACAGGAGCAATCAGCCCCAGCATTTT. As protein: CASSQTDRSNQPQHF. The genes are TRBV4-2 and TRBJ1-5, with a weak D call TRBD1 (6 bases). The germline gives CDR1 LGHNA, CDR2 YNFKEQ. The V gene lost 2 bases and the J gene lost 1 base, with 9 bases spanning the gap. The CDR3 spans 15 residues.